The next 3 T cell receptor beta chains were all read from a single sample in a study of blood T cell repertoires in COVID-19. TCRdb keeps only in-frame clones here, not all; method: immunoSEQ multiplex PCR. There are 370,000 or so clones in the sample; about 90% occur only once, and 1% to 1.5% lies in the top ten. The sequencing sample was made of PBMCs or T cells enriched from blood (not recorded which). These receptors were taken from a man aged 25-45 years who had recovered from COVID-19.

This clone has only one observation. This chain links TRBV9 with TRBJ1-3; D unclear. The CDR3 contains 16 residues. Germline values: CDR1 SGDLS, CDR2 YYNGEE. Deletions cut 2 bases from V and 0 bases from J, with 12 bases between. The CDR3 loop is CASSVVGGSSGNTIYF. The CDR3 DNA sequence: TGTGCCAGCAGCGTTGTAGGAGGCTCCTCTGGAAACACCATATATTTT.

This chain connects TRBV19 to TRBJ1-2, with 7 bases that match TRBD1. The CDR3 spans 12 residues. Germline V gene lookup returns CDR1 LNHDA and CDR2 SQIVND (reference sequence). The trim removed 7 bases at V and 7 bases at J, leaving 6 bases unmatched. DNA for the CDR3: TGTGCCAGTAAAATCACAGGGGCTGGCTACACCTTC. This encodes CASKITGAGYTF.

The V call is TRBV4-3, the J call TRBJ1-5; possible D gene TRBD1, 6 bases. The V end lost 0 bases, the J end lost 9 bases, and 12 bases lay between the germline ends. The CDR3 consists of 14 residues. CDR1 LGHNA and CDR2 YSLEER come from the germline V gene. The DNA for the CDR3 is TGCGCCAGCAGCCAAGATGGGGGCCCCGGGCCCCAGCATTTT. Amino acid sequence: CASSQDGGPGPQHF.